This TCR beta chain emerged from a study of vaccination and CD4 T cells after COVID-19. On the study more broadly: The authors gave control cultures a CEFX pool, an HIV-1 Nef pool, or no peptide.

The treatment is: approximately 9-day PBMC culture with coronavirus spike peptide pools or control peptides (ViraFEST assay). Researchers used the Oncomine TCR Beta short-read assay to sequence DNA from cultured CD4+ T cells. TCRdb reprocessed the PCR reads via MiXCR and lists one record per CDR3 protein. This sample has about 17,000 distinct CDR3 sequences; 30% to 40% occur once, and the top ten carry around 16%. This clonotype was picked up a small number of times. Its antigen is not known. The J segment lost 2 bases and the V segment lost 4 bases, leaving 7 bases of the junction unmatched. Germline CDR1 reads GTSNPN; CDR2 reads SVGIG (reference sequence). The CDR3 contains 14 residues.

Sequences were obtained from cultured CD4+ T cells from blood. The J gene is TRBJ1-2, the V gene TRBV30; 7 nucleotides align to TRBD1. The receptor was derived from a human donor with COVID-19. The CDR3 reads CAWMPGQQNYGYTF. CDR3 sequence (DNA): TGTGCCTGGATGCCGGGACAGCAAAACTATGGCTACACCTTC.